The 21 T cell receptor beta chains below come from one sample, sequenced in a study of shared clonotypes between healthy human individuals. Profiled with immunoSEQ multiplex PCR; TCRdb holds only in-frame clones, not every one. Among around 1.9 million clones, under 95% were seen once, and the ten largest hold about 1.5%. Naivety among CD8 cells was defined by CD45RO negativity and positive CCR7 selection, thereby excluding terminally differentiated effector memory CD45RA+ cells. The sample taken for sequencing was naive CD8+ T cells from PBMCs. All receptors come from a man between 18 and 29 years old in good health. Some clones in this sample may be carry-over from other donors' samples.

This clone was recorded only once. V gene TRBV4-1 combines with J gene TRBJ2-1; 12 bases are shared with TRBD2. After removal of 1 base from V and 3 bases from J, the junction contained 19 bases not matched to a gene. CDR1 and CDR2 from the germline V gene are MGHRA and YSYEKL. The length of the CDR3 is 22 residues. CDR3: CASSQGPPPLAGGPKVYNEQFF. CDR3 sequence (DNA): TGCGCCAGCAGCCAAGGACCCCCACCTCTAGCGGGAGGGCCTAAGGTCTACAATGAGCAGTTCTTC.

This chain connects TRBV6-1 to TRBJ2-1, with 8 bases matching TRBD2. From germline, CDR1 is MNHNS and CDR2 SASEGT. The J segment lost 8 bases and the V segment lost 5 bases, leaving 8 bases of the junction unmatched. The CDR3 length is 14 residues. The CDR3 nucleotides read TGTGCCAGCAGTACGGGACTAGGGATGGATGAGCAGTTCTTC. As protein: CASSTGLGMDEQFF.

This clone was seen only once. Other DNA sequences of this sample code for an identical CDR3. The chain uses TRBV19 and TRBJ2-5, with TRBD1 identical over 7 bases. Germline CDR1 and CDR2: LNHDA and SQIVND (reference sequence). V was pared by 6 bases and J by 1 base, with 5 bases of the junction left unmatched. This CDR3 region has 14 residues. The CDR3 loop is CASSPWDSQETQYF. The CDR3 DNA is TGTGCCAGTAGCCCTTGGGACAGCCAAGAGACCCAGTACTTC.

The V gene is TRBV29-1, the J gene TRBJ2-1; D is undetermined. The germline V and J ends were trimmed by 3 bases and 3 bases, with 3 bases remaining between them. The CDR3 loop spans 11 amino acids. Germline CDR1 is SQVTM and CDR2 is ANQGSEA. The CDR3 protein is CSVDYYNEQFF. The CDR3 nucleotides read TGCAGCGTTGACTACTACAATGAGCAGTTCTTC.

The chain combines TRBV7-9 with TRBJ1-5; 7 bases match TRBD1. This CDR3 has 15 amino acids. Germline trimming cut 5 bases from V and 0 bases from J; bases unmatched to any gene: 4. CDR1 is SEHNR and CDR2 is FQNEAQ in the germline V gene (reference sequence). CDR3: CASSPGDSSNQPQHF. CDR3 DNA sequence: TGTGCCAGCAGCCCGGGGGACAGTAGCAATCAGCCCCAGCATTTT.

The chain uses TRBV7-9 and TRBJ2-3, with D possibly being TRBD1 or TRBD2 (5 bases each). This CDR3 is 14 amino acids long. Germline CDR1 reads SEHNR; CDR2 reads FQNEAQ (reference sequence). The germline V and J ends were trimmed by 6 bases and 0 bases, with 10 bases remaining between them. Here the CDR3 DNA reads TGTGCCAGCAGTAGGGACCTGAGCACAGATACGCAGTATTTT. Translating it yields CASSRDLSTDTQYF.

The V call is TRBV28, the J call TRBJ2-1; 7 bases match TRBD1. J gave up 2 bases and V 6 bases, and 13 bases lay outside the gene matches. This CDR3 spans 17 amino acids. CDR1 and CDR2 from the germline V gene are MDHEN and SYDVKM. The CDR3 sequence: CASSPPRGQETYNEQFF. As DNA, the CDR3 is TGTGCCAGCAGCCCCCCGAGGGGGCAGGAAACCTACAATGAGCAGTTCTTC.

The chain employs TRBV13 and TRBJ1-2; the D is unclear. CDR3 length: 14 residues. V was trimmed by 5 bases and J by 2 bases, leaving 12 bases between them. The germline gives CDR1 PRHDT, CDR2 FYEKMQ (reference sequence). The CDR3 DNA sequence: TGTGCCAGCAGCCCTTCGGGCAGAAACTATGGCTACACCTTC. This gives the protein CASSPSGRNYGYTF.

The rearrangement links TRBV28 to TRBJ1-1, with a possible D match to TRBD1 (5 bases). The germline V gene has CDR1 MDHEN and CDR2 SYDVKM. The CDR3 totals 16 residues. V was clipped by 7 bases and J by 0 bases, with 18 bases between them. CDR3 amino acids: CASTQSAGFLNTEAFF. The CDR3 nucleotides are TGTGCCAGCACCCAATCCGCAGGGTTCCTGAACACTGAAGCTTTCTTT.

Here the CDR3 DNA reads TGTGCCAGCAGTTCCGGACAGGGCTCCTACAATGAGCAGTTCTTC. It encodes CASSSGQGSYNEQFF. This chain connects TRBV27 to TRBJ2-1; TRBD1 matches 8 bases. The J segment lost 0 bases and the V segment lost 4 bases, leaving 2 bases of the junction unmatched. In germline, CDR1 is MNHEY, CDR2 SMNVEV (reference sequence). The CDR3 runs 15 residues.

The genes are TRBV5-6 and TRBJ2-3; D perhaps matches TRBD1 (5 bases). The CDR3 is 13 residues long. CDR1 and CDR2 (germline): SGHDT, YYEEEE. V was cut by 3 bases and J by 7 bases, with 12 bases left in between. This CDR3 reads CASSSAQGHTQYF. The CDR3, as DNA: TGTGCCAGCAGCTCCGCCCAGGGTCATACGCAGTATTTT.

The chain couples TRBV2 to TRBJ2-6; D is undetermined. The CDR3 sequence is 12 residues long. Looked up from germline, CDR1 is SNHLY and CDR2 is FYNNEI. Deletions cut 11 bases from V and 0 bases from J, with 5 bases between. The CDR3 DNA reads TGTGCCGGTTGCTCTGGGGCCAACGTCCTGACTTTC. Translating gives CAGCSGANVLTF.

The chain recombines TRBV29-1 with TRBJ2-5; weak D call: TRBD2 (6 bases). This CDR3 has 15 amino acids. V gave up 1 base and J gave up 7 bases, with 19 bases separating them. In germline, CDR1 is SQVTM, CDR2 ANQGSEA. CDR3 nucleotide sequence: TGCAGCGTTGAAGGGTGGGACCGGCTGGGGGGGACCCAGTACTTC. Its protein is CSVEGWDRLGGTQYF.

This clone was found once. The V call is TRBV7-9, the J call TRBJ1-1; D may be TRBD1 (6 bases). V lost 5 bases, J lost 1 base, and 11 bases lay in between. The length of the CDR3 is 14 residues. CDR1 SEHNR and CDR2 FQNEAQ come from the germline V gene (reference sequence). The CDR3 sequence is CASSAGQKNTEAFF. In DNA form, the CDR3 reads TGTGCCAGCAGCGCGGGACAAAAGAACACTGAAGCTTTCTTT.

CDR3 sequence (DNA): TGCGCCAGCAGCCAATCCCCCCCGGTTAGCGGGAGTCCCAAAAACATTCAGTACTTC. Amino acids: CASSQSPPVSGSPKNIQYF. The rearrangement links TRBV4-1 to TRBJ2-4; the match to TRBD2 covers 9 bases. In germline, CDR1 is MGHRA, CDR2 YSYEKL. The V and J ends lost 2 bases and 2 bases, in that order; junction bases with no gene match: 13. The CDR3 contains 19 residues.

This clone occurred a few times. The J gene is TRBJ1-5, the V gene TRBV27; the match to TRBD1 covers 7 bases. Unmatched junction bases numbered 7, after V lost 8 bases and J lost 0 bases. The CDR3 consists of 15 residues. The germline gives CDR1 MNHEY, CDR2 SMNVEV (reference sequence). The CDR3 nucleotides read TGTGCCAGCCGATGGGGGACAGATAGCAATCAGCCCCAGCATTTT. Its protein is CASRWGTDSNQPQHF.

The V and J genes are TRBV7-2 and TRBJ2-7, with D tentatively TRBD1 (5 bases). The germline V gene encodes CDR1 SGHTA and CDR2 FQGNSA. The CDR3 is 15 amino acids. With 5 bases removed from V and 2 bases from J, the gap between germline ends came to 16 bases. This CDR3 is CASSPRAGWAYEQYF. The CDR3 bases are TGTGCCAGCAGCCCGCGTGCAGGGTGGGCCTACGAGCAGTACTTC.

The V and J genes are TRBV9 and TRBJ2-2; 9 bases are shared with TRBD1. With 0 bases clipped from V and 1 base from J, the junction kept 1 base outside the gene matches. The CDR3 is 16 amino acids. Germline V lookup: CDR1 SGDLS, CDR2 YYNGEE. CDR3 region: CASSVDRGQNTGELFF. The CDR3 DNA sequence: TGTGCCAGCAGCGTAGACAGGGGGCAGAACACCGGGGAGCTGTTTTTT. The whole variable domain, remainder taken from reference TRBV9 and TRBJ2-2, is DSGVTQTPKHLITATGQRVTLRCSPRSGDLSVYWYQQSLDQGLQFLIQYYNGEERAKGNILERFSAQQFPDLHSELNLSSLELGDSALYFCASSVDRGQNTGELFFGEGSRLTVL.

The chain employs TRBV11-2 and TRBJ2-5, with a possible D match to TRBD2 (7 bases). The CDR3 is made up of 14 amino acids. Trimming shortened V by 5 bases and J by 5 bases, and 15 bases separated the two germline ends. CDR1 and CDR2 from the germline V gene are SGHAT and FQNNGV. The DNA of the CDR3 is TGTGCCAGCAGCGCCCGAGGGGGGGATGAGACCCAGTACTTC. Translated: CASSARGGDETQYF.

The rearrangement links TRBV14 to TRBJ2-7, with unresolved D. The CDR3 covers 14 residues. Between the trimmed V and J ends, which lost 1 base and 6 bases, there was a span of 13 bases. Per germline, CDR1 SGHDN and CDR2 FVKESK. CDR3: CASSQGTARREQYF. The CDR3 nucleotides are TGTGCCAGCAGCCAAGGCACAGCCCGTCGCGAGCAGTACTTC.

In DNA form, the CDR3 reads TGCGCCAGCAGCCAAGCGGTCACGAGCTCCTACGAGCAGTACTTC. Its translation: CASSQAVTSSYEQYF. The chain combines TRBV4-1 with TRBJ2-7; D unresolved. Per the germline V gene, CDR1 is MGHRA and CDR2 is YSYEKL. The CDR3 totals 15 residues. The ends were cut back, 1 base at V and 0 bases at J, with 10 bases in the middle.